These 6 T cell receptor beta chains came from one sample sequenced in a study of cytomegalovirus exposure and HLA in healthy donors (dated by TCRdb to 2016 to 2017). Libraries were constructed by the immunoSEQ multiplex PCR assay. For the multiplex PCR, a mixture combining 60 forward primers for TCR Vbeta segments and 13 reverse primers for TCR Jbeta segments was used. As stored in TCRdb, this immuneACCESS dataset retains in-frame rearrangements with V and J assigned. A fraction of the clones does not appear; measured against another copy, unresolved V genes explain less than half of the discrepancy, and the remainder lacks a known reason. In all, the sample holds approximately 160,000 clones, and around 81% of those were seen once. The ten biggest clones cover around 1.5% of the sample. The specimen sequenced was PBMCs. These TCRs come from a man aged 40-55 years in good health and CMV-seronegative.

This chain links TRBV7-3 with TRBJ2-1; 11 positions agree with TRBD2. The V gene end was trimmed by 5 bases and the J gene end by 6 bases; junction bases not matched to a gene: 6. The length of the CDR3 is 15 residues. The germline gives CDR1 SGHTA, CDR2 FQGTGA. CDR3 coding DNA: TGTGCCAGCAGCCGCGGGACTAGCGGACCCAATGAGCAGTTCTTC. Translated, it gives CASSRGTSGPNEQFF.

This clone was seen only a few times. This chain connects TRBV6-1 to TRBJ1-4; a possible D gene is TRBD1 (5 bases). This CDR3 is 14 amino acids long. Germline V lookup: CDR1 MNHNS, CDR2 SASEGT. The ends were cut back, 7 bases at V and 2 bases at J, with 11 bases in the middle. The CDR3 reads CASIGGWTNEKLFF. CDR3 in DNA: TGTGCCAGCATCGGGGGATGGACTAATGAAAAACTGTTTTTT.

The V gene is TRBV28, the J gene TRBJ1-3; a possible D gene is TRBD1 (6 bases). Trimming stripped 11 bases from V and 1 base from J, with 21 bases between. This CDR3 is built from 16 residues. Looked up from germline, CDR1 is MDHEN and CDR2 is SYDVKM. In DNA form, the CDR3 reads TGTGCCGGCACCCTCTACGGGCAGGGGTCTGGAAACACCATATATTTT. Protein: CAGTLYGQGSGNTIYF.

The chain combines TRBV9 with TRBJ2-7; 7 bases fit TRBD2. This CDR3 is built from 14 residues. The V and J ends lost 4 bases and 3 bases, in that order; junction bases with no gene match: 7. The germline gives CDR1 SGDLS, CDR2 YYNGEE. CDR3 in amino acids: CASSQGSGGYEQYF. CDR3 coding DNA: TGTGCCAGCAGCCAAGGGTCGGGAGGCTACGAGCAGTACTTC.

Concerning this clone: Germline is not matched at one junction end, which may reflect a read error. V and J are TRBV11-2 and TRBJ2-6; 10 nucleotides line up with TRBD1. Germline CDR1 SGHAT, CDR2 FQNNGV. The CDR3 extends over 18 amino acids. In DNA form, the CDR3 reads TGTGCCAGCACCCTTGGGACAGGGGTGTCGGGAGGGGCCAACGGCCTGACTTTC. Its protein is CASTLGTGVSGGANGLTF. The full variable domain, its missing parts supplied by reference TRBV11-2 and TRBJ2-6, is EAGVAQSPRYKIIEKRQSVAFWCNPISGHATLYWYQQILGQGPKLLIQFQNNGVVDDSQLPKDRFSAERLKGVDSTLKIQPAKLEDSAVYLCASTLGTGVSGGANGLTFGAGSRLTVL.

The genes are TRBV5-1 and TRBJ2-7, with 9 bases lining up with TRBD2. The V gene's germline CDR1 is SGHRS and CDR2 YFSETQ. The ends lost 0 bases at V and 7 bases at J; junction bases unmatched: 8. The CDR3 is made up of 15 amino acids. The CDR3 bases are TGCGCCAGCAGCTTGGAGGGTAATCTAGCGGGAGAGCAGTACTTC. Translating gives CASSLEGNLAGEQYF.